A selection of T cell receptor beta chains follows, all from one sample in a study of blood T cells in healthy people across ages. TCRdb fed the 5' RACE reads into MiXCR, producing one record per CDR3 protein. The profile shows approximately 800,000 distinct CDR3 sequences, roughly 64% of them singletons. Source material: blood. The receptors were sampled from a young man in good health. Both conserved end residues are part of each CDR3. A D gene is named only where the DNA matches it firmly. Some rows mark clone size as missing; the rest say once, few, many or name a class of expanded clone.

J gene,V gene,D gene,clone size,CDR3 protein,CDR3 DNA
TRBJ1-2,TRBV6-6,NA,NA,CASSYGRESSGYTF,TGTGCCAGCAGTTACGGCAGGGAGAGCTCTGGCTACACCTTC
TRBJ1-4,TRBV28,NA,NA,CASSLQRGATNEKLFF,TGTGCCAGCAGTTTACAGAGGGGTGCAACTAATGAAAAACTGTTTTTT
TRBJ1-2,TRBV6-2/TRBV6-3,NA,NA,CASALGYGYTF,TGTGCCAGCGCTCTTGGATATGGCTACACCTTC
TRBJ2-1,TRBV28,NA,NA,CATIRLVGNEQFF,TGTGCCACCATTCGGCTAGTGGGGAATGAGCAGTTCTTC
TRBJ2-3,TRBV5-6,TRBD2,NA,CASSFLLADNTDTQYF,TGTGCCAGCAGCTTTTTACTAGCGGATAATACAGATACGCAGTATTTT
TRBJ2-3,TRBV4-2,NA,NA,CASSQRVDTQYF,TGTGCCAGCAGCCAGAGAGTCGATACGCAGTATTTT
TRBJ2-2,TRBV2,NA,NA,CASSEVRGKTGELFF,TGTGCCAGCAGTGAGGTCAGGGGAAAAACCGGGGAGCTGTTTTTT
TRBJ2-3,TRBV7-3,NA,few,CASSSSGGTGTQYF,TGTGCCAGCAGCTCTTCCGGGGGCACAGGTACGCAGTATTTT
TRBJ2-7,TRBV4-2,TRBD1,NA,CASSQPSTGGIYEQYF,TGTGCCAGCAGCCAACCTTCGACAGGGGGCATCTACGAGCAGTACTTC
TRBJ2-2,TRBV27,NA,NA,CASKNTGELFF,TGTGCCAGCAAGAACACCGGGGAGCTGTTTTTT
TRBJ2-1,TRBV25-1,NA,NA,CASSELGEQFF,TGTGCCAGCAGTGAATTGGGTGAGCAGTTCTTC
TRBJ2-6,TRBV12-3/TRBV12-4,NA,NA,CASSYRGGSSGANVLTF,TGTGCCAGCAGTTACAGGGGAGGAAGTTCTGGGGCCAACGTCCTGACTTTC
TRBJ2-7,TRBV9,NA,few,CASSVVWDTSYEQYF,TGTGCCAGCAGCGTAGTTTGGGACACCTCCTACGAGCAGTACTTC
TRBJ1-4,TRBV12-3/TRBV12-4,NA,NA,CASSPRFGRSSNEKLFF,TGTGCCAGCAGTCCAAGGTTCGGACGGAGTAGTAATGAAAAACTGTTTTTT
TRBJ2-5,TRBV3-1,NA,few,CASSQGAREQETQYF,TGTGCCAGCAGCCAAGGAGCGAGAGAACAAGAGACCCAGTACTTC
TRBJ2-5,TRBV20-1,NA,NA,CSGRDGRTETQYF,TGCAGTGGCCGGGACGGTAGGACGGAGACCCAGTACTTC
TRBJ2-7,TRBV20-1,NA,few,CSARPARGLRVQYF,TGCAGTGCTAGACCGGCCAGGGGTTTACGTGTGCAGTACTTC
TRBJ2-1,TRBV9,NA,NA,CASSVYGRTTIIGEQFF,TGTGCCAGCAGCGTATATGGGAGGACGACGATAATAGGGGAGCAGTTCTTC
TRBJ2-7,TRBV11-2,NA,NA,CASSLSVRSLRGYEQYF,TGTGCCAGCAGCTTAAGCGTCAGATCGCTTAGGGGCTACGAGCAGTACTTC
TRBJ1-6,TRBV30,NA,NA,CAWAPGPNSPLHF,TGTGCCTGGGCCCCGGGGCCCAATTCACCCCTCCACTTT
TRBJ2-1,TRBV25-1,NA,NA,CASSFRGWYNEQFF,TGTGCCAGCAGTTTTCGGGGTTGGTACAATGAGCAGTTCTTC
TRBJ2-7,TRBV14,NA,NA,CASSQGSKKYEQYF,TGTGCCAGCAGCCAAGGTTCTAAAAAGTACGAGCAGTACTTC
TRBJ2-1,TRBV9,TRBD1,NA,CASSVEGRGSYNEQFF,TGTGCCAGCAGCGTAGAGGGCAGGGGGTCCTACAATGAGCAGTTCTTC
TRBJ1-2,TRBV19,NA,NA,CASSWLGDYGYTF,TGTGCCAGTAGTTGGTTGGGTGACTATGGCTACACCTTC
TRBJ1-2,TRBV9,NA,few,CASSWGRTDYGYTF,TGTGCCAGCAGCTGGGGTCGAACAGACTATGGCTACACCTTC
TRBJ2-1,TRBV15,NA,NA,CATSRASGWGDPYNEQFF,TGTGCCACCAGCAGAGCGTCGGGTTGGGGAGACCCCTACAATGAGCAGTTCTTC
TRBJ2-1,TRBV7-2,TRBD2,few,CASSSTIAGGHLNEQFF,TGTGCCAGCAGCTCAACTATAGCGGGGGGGCATTTGAATGAGCAGTTCTTC
TRBJ2-5,TRBV6-6,NA,NA,CASSYVPPYQETQYF,TGTGCCAGCAGTTACGTCCCCCCGTACCAAGAGACCCAGTACTTC
TRBJ2-5,TRBV7-6,NA,few,CASSSPKTPGRNQETQYF,TGTGCCAGCAGCTCCCCCAAAACACCCGGACGGAACCAAGAGACCCAGTACTTC
TRBJ2-7,TRBV5-1,NA,NA,CASSLALGSGYEQYF,TGCGCCAGCAGCTTGGCCTTGGGGTCTGGGTACGAGCAGTACTTC
TRBJ1-6,TRBV27,TRBD1,once,CASSSGQWNSPLHF,TGTGCCAGCAGTTCGGGACAGTGGAATTCACCCCTCCACTTT
TRBJ2-3,TRBV12-3/TRBV12-4,NA,once,CASSFPGSTDTQYF,TGTGCCAGCAGTTTTCCTGGATCCACAGATACGCAGTATTTT
TRBJ1-5,TRBV20-1,NA,NA,CSAPLGDSSQPQHF,TGCAGTGCTCCTTTAGGAGACAGCAGTCAGCCCCAGCATTTT
TRBJ1-1,TRBV7-3,NA,NA,CASSPTSGDTEAFF,TGTGCCAGCAGCCCGACCTCAGGGGACACTGAAGCTTTCTTT
TRBJ1-5,TRBV5-1,TRBD1,NA,CASSLGGGDQPQHF,TGCGCCAGCAGCCTTGGAGGGGGCGATCAGCCCCAGCATTTT
TRBJ2-2,TRBV29-1,TRBD1,once,CSVDGQGYTGELFF,TGCAGCGTTGATGGACAGGGGTACACCGGGGAGCTGTTTTTT
TRBJ2-1,TRBV21-1,NA,few,CASLIPITLGVMYSYNEQFF,TGTGCCAGCCTTATACCGATAACACTAGGGGTTATGTATTCCTACAATGAGCAGTTCTTC
TRBJ2-3,TRBV27,NA,NA,CVSSLTSSRADTQYF,TGTGTCAGCAGTTTAACTAGCTCTAGGGCAGATACGCAGTATTTT